Here is one T cell receptor (beta chain) with its context. These data originate in a study of blood T cell repertoires in COVID-19. This CDR3 contains 12 residues. CDR1 is ENHRY, CDR2 SYGVKD, per germline. Trimming pared 10 bases from V and 2 bases from J, leaving 12 bases between. Clones were sequenced by immunoSEQ multiplex PCR, and TCRdb holds only the in-frame ones, with some missing. The profile shows roughly 150,000 clones, 80% to 90% of them singletons. Specimen: PBMCs or T cells enriched from blood (not recorded which). The TCR originated in a man aged 45 to 65 who had recovered from COVID-19. This sequence joins TRBV10-3 and TRBJ2-7, with D possibly being TRBD1 (6 bases). This CDR3 is CATSDSTYEQYF. The CDR3 coding sequence is TGTGCCACCTCGGACAGTACCTACGAGCAGTACTTC.